The clone carrying this T cell receptor (beta chain) was counted between two and nine times. Different DNA sequences within this sample yield the same CDR3. The entry originates in a study of shared clonotypes between healthy human individuals. Clones were read by immunoSEQ multiplex PCR, and TCRdb kept only the in-frame ones, dropping some. The sample consists of some 2.1 million clones, about 95% of them appearing once. CD8 cells classed as naive were CD45RO-negative and positively selected for CCR7, excluding terminally differentiated effector memory CD45RA+ cells. The specimen was naive CD8+ T cells sorted from blood. The receptor comes from a man aged 18 to 35 in good health.

The DNA for the CDR3 is TGTGCCTGGAGTGTAGGGATTGAAGCTTTCTTT. Its protein is CAWSVGIEAFF. J is TRBJ1-1 and V is TRBV30; D gene uncertain. The CDR3 covers 11 residues. The V gene lost 0 bases and the J gene lost 7 bases, with 6 bases spanning the gap. Germline V CDR1 and CDR2: GTSNPN, SVGIG (reference sequence).